One sample yielded the 14 T cell receptor beta chains listed below, sequenced in a study of T cell responses to AZD1222 COVID-19 vaccine. Produced via immunoSEQ multiplex PCR; TCRdb's table is partial and in-frame only. This table holds about 150,000 clones, over 90% found once. This material consisted of peripheral blood, taken 28 days after the second AZD1222 dose. These receptors all come from an adult who received the AZD1222 COVID-19 vaccine.

V gene TRBV12-3 or TRBV12-4 combines with J gene TRBJ2-2, with D tentatively TRBD2 (5 bases). V was clipped by 6 bases and J by 5 bases, with 10 bases between them. The CDR3 extends over 13 amino acids. The CDR3 region is CASRRVGTGELFF. DNA for the CDR3: TGTGCCAGCAGGAGGGTAGGGACCGGGGAGCTGTTTTTT.

The genes are TRBV12-3 or TRBV12-4 and TRBJ2-7, with 8 nucleotides matching TRBD1. This CDR3 comprises 13 residues. Trimming took 6 bases from V and 3 from J; bases not matched to a gene: 4. CDR3 amino acids: CASSRTGNYEQYF. In nucleotides, the CDR3 is TGTGCCAGCAGCCGGACAGGGAACTACGAGCAGTACTTC.

This chain links TRBV28 with TRBJ1-3; 8 bases map to TRBD1. Trimming removed 3 bases from V and 3 bases from J; junction bases left unmatched: 4. This CDR3 region has 15 residues. CDR1 is MDHEN, CDR2 SYDVKM, per germline. As DNA, the CDR3 is TGTGCCAGCAGTTTTCAGGGGGCGGGTGGAAACACCATATATTTT. It yields the protein CASSFQGAGGNTIYF.

The chain has TRBV28 and TRBJ1-1, with 12 nucleotides matching TRBD1. The CDR3 spans 15 residues. CDR1 and CDR2 from the germline V gene are MDHEN and SYDVKM. V was pared by 6 bases and J by 5 bases, with 7 bases of the junction left unmatched. The CDR3 DNA is TGTGCCAGCAGAGGGACAGGGGGCGCGCGGACTGAAGCTTTCTTT. Its translation: CASRGTGGARTEAFF.

V gene TRBV6-7 combines with J gene TRBJ2-5; D call uncertain. TRBV6-7 carries the ORF label, with uncertain function. V lost 8 bases and J lost 5, with 21 bases in between. The CDR3 is made up of 15 amino acids. CDR3 region: CASLAPQRAVETQYF. CDR3 in DNA: TGTGCCAGCTTGGCCCCCCAACGAGCCGTCGAGACCCAGTACTTC.

V is TRBV2 and J is TRBJ1-1; 8 bases are shared with TRBD1. In germline, CDR1 is SNHLY, CDR2 FYNNEI. V shed 5 bases and J 1 base; nucleotides not matched to a gene: 6. This CDR3 comprises 15 residues. CDR3 region: CASSSRGTGNTEAFF. The CDR3 DNA reads as TGTGCCAGCAGTTCAAGGGGGACAGGGAACACTGAAGCTTTCTTT. Filled out from reference TRBV2 and TRBJ1-1, the complete variable domain reads EPEVTQTPSHQVTQMGQEVILRCVPISNHLYFYWYRQILGQKVEFLVSFYNNEISEKSEIFDDQFSVERPDGSNFTLKIRSTKLEDSAMYFCASSSRGTGNTEAFFGQGTRLTVV.

J is TRBJ1-1 and V is TRBV27; D might be TRBD1 (6 bases). V lost 5 bases, J lost 0 bases, and 13 bases lay in between. The CDR3 has 15 amino acids. Germline V gene data show CDR1 as MNHEY and CDR2 as SMNVEV (reference sequence). DNA of the CDR3: TGTGCCAGCAGTCCTAGGACAGCGGTGAACACTGAAGCTTTCTTT. Encoded protein: CASSPRTAVNTEAFF.

A word on this clone: This CDR3 is also generated by other DNA sequences in the sample. The rearrangement joins TRBV5-1 to TRBJ1-4; D uncertain. This CDR3 comprises 13 residues. CDR1 SGHRS and CDR2 YFSETQ come from the germline V gene. V lost 8 bases, J lost 5 bases, and 13 bases lay in between. The CDR3 loop is CASRGTANEKLFF. As DNA, the CDR3 is TGCGCCAGTAGAGGAACAGCGAATGAAAAACTGTTTTTT.

The chain carries TRBV7-8 and TRBJ1-1; no clear D. Trimming left V 5 bases short and J 4 bases short, with 14 bases between. The CDR3 length is 14 residues. CDR1 is SGHVS and CDR2 is FQNEAQ in the germline V gene. The DNA for the CDR3 is TGTGCCAGCAGCCACCCCCCCGCGGGCACTGAAGCTTTCTTT. Its protein product is CASSHPPAGTEAFF.

The chain is built from TRBV7-2 and TRBJ2-5, with 10 bases aligning to TRBD1. The CDR3 extends over 16 amino acids. The V gene end was trimmed by 5 bases and the J gene end by 5 bases; junction bases not matched to a gene: 11. Germline V gene data show CDR1 as SGHTA and CDR2 as FQGNSA. Here the CDR3 DNA reads TGTGCCAGCAGCCTGGGAGACAGGGGGCGGGCGGAGACCCAGTACTTC. It is translated as CASSLGDRGRAETQYF.

The chain has TRBV28 and TRBJ2-7; TRBD1 might be the D (6 bases). CDR1 MDHEN and CDR2 SYDVKM come from the germline V gene. Trimming cost V 3 bases and J 5 bases, with 17 bases left between them. The length of the CDR3 is 15 residues. The CDR3 DNA reads TGTGCCAGCAGTTTTGCGACAACAGGGAAAGACGAGCAGTACTTC. Translating gives CASSFATTGKDEQYF.

The gene calls are TRBV18 and TRBJ1-4, with 9 bases that match TRBD1. The ends lost 2 bases at V and 5 bases at J; junction bases unmatched: 0. This CDR3 contains 14 residues. Germline V lookup: CDR1 KGHSH, CDR2 LQKENI. The chain's CDR3 is CASSPGTGNEKLFF. As DNA, the CDR3 is TGTGCCAGCTCACCAGGGACAGGGAATGAAAAACTGTTTTTT.

The rearrangement links TRBV18 to TRBJ1-1; the D is unclear. Germline lookup yields CDR1 KGHSH and CDR2 LQKENI. This CDR3 comprises 13 residues. With 5 bases removed from V and 3 bases from J, the gap between germline ends came to 10 bases. The CDR3 region is CASSGETDTEAFF. The CDR3 nucleotides are TGTGCCAGCTCAGGGGAGACTGACACTGAAGCTTTCTTT.

The chain combines TRBV5-8 with TRBJ1-2, with TRBD1 matching 10 bases. The CDR3 sequence is 13 residues long. The germline V gene has CDR1 SGHTS and CDR2 YDEGEE. The V gene end was trimmed by 4 bases and the J gene end by 8 bases; junction bases not matched to a gene: 5. The CDR3 here is CASSRDRGSGYTF. DNA for the CDR3: TGTGCCAGCAGCCGGGACAGGGGATCGGGCTACACCTTC.